The source of this T cell receptor (beta chain) is a study of blood T cells in healthy people across ages. Points from the study as a whole: Naive CD4+ cell counts and diversity both ran higher in long-lived than in aged donors. There was no known CMV status for donors, so expanded clonotype changes were possibly confounded.

A second roughly 7 to 11 cycle PCR used barcoded and J-beta primers. The study obtained at least 2.5 million CDR3-containing paired-end reads from every sample. One entry per CDR3 protein results from TCRdb running MiXCR on the 5' RACE reads. This sample has about 1 million distinct CDR3 sequences, with under 45% found just once. Looked up from germline, CDR1 is LGHNA and CDR2 is YNFKEQ. The CDR3 has 13 residues. V lost 0 bases to trimming and J lost 11 bases, with 13 bases between them. Worth noting for this clonotype: Its antigen is unidentified.

The J gene is TRBJ1-1, the V gene TRBV4-2; a weak D match, TRBD1 (6 bases). The TCR comes from a woman aged 60-70 years in good health. The material sequenced was blood. The CDR3: CASSQEEGGGAFF. For the CDR3, the DNA is TGTGCCAGCAGCCAAGAAGAGGGGGGAGGGGCTTTCTTT.